The rows below give T cell receptor beta chains drawn from one sample of a study of shared clonotypes between healthy human individuals. Clones were read by immunoSEQ multiplex PCR, and TCRdb kept only the in-frame ones, dropping some. The data hold 2.5 million or so clones, with approximately 92% observed a single time. Sequenced: naive CD4+ T cells sorted from blood. The receptors were sampled from a man younger than 35 in good health. The CDR3 runs from the conserved cysteine through the conserved F or W. A D gene is named only where the DNA matches it firmly. The size field is filled for only some rows; it gives once, few, many or a size class.

>TRBV19|TRBJ1-1|NA|NA
TGTGCCAGTACCAAAACAACAGGGTTTTCCACTGAAGCTTTCTTT
CASTKTTGFSTEAFF
>TRBV21-1|TRBJ1-2|NA|NA
TGTGCCAGCAGCAAAAAGTCGGACAGGACTTTGGCCCCTAACTATGGCTACACCTTC
CASSKKSDRTLAPNYGYTF
>TRBV7-9|TRBJ1-4|TRBD1|NA
TGTGCCAGCAGCCAGGGGGGGGCCAATGAAAAACTGTTTTTT
CASSQGGANEKLFF
>TRBV6-5|TRBJ1-6|TRBD1|NA
TGTGCCAGCAGCTTAACGGACAGGGCGGATTCACCCCTCCACTTT
CASSLTDRADSPLHF
>TRBV7-9|TRBJ1-4|NA|NA
TGTGCCAGCAGCCCGGCGAGGTCGGGGAATGAAAAACTGTTTTTT
CASSPARSGNEKLFF
>TRBV11-2|TRBJ1-6|NA|NA
TGTGCCAGCAGCCAGACAGGAGGTAGATCCTATAATTCACCCCTCCACTTT
CASSQTGGRSYNSPLHF
>TRBV18|TRBJ1-2|NA|NA
TGTGCCAGCTCACCACCGGTAGAGGATTATGGCTACACCTTC
CASSPPVEDYGYTF
>TRBV28|TRBJ1-4|TRBD1|NA
TGTGCCAGCAGTCGACAGGGGTATAATGAAAAACTGTTTTTT
CASSRQGYNEKLFF
>TRBV29-1|TRBJ2-5|TRBD1|NA
TGCAGCACCTACGGGACAGGGGGACAAGAGACCCAGTACTTC
CSTYGTGGQETQYF
>TRBV27|TRBJ1-6|NA|NA
TGTGCCAGCATGGGGACGAACTATAATTCACCCCTCCACTTT
CASMGTNYNSPLHF
>TRBV18|TRBJ2-1|TRBD2|NA
TGTGCCAGCTCACCAGGGACTAGCATTTACAATGAGCAGTTCTTC
CASSPGTSIYNEQFF
>TRBV25-1|TRBJ1-6|NA|few
TGTGCCAGCAGTGAACCCTGGGGAAATTCACCCCTCCACTTT
CASSEPWGNSPLHF
>TRBV7-8|TRBJ2-1|NA|NA
TGTGCCAGCAGCACGAATTACAATGAGCAGTTCTTC
CASSTNYNEQFF
>TRBV6-1|TRBJ2-2|NA|NA
TGTGCCAGCAGTGCTAGGGGGGGGACGAACACCGGGGAGCTGTTTTTT
CASSARGGTNTGELFF
>TRBV28|TRBJ1-5|NA|NA
TGTGCCAGCAGTTTGGAGGCCGGAACTGGGGGAATTCAGCCCCAGCATTTT
CASSLEAGTGGIQPQHF
>TRBV7-9|TRBJ2-3|NA|NA
TGTGCCAGCAGCCTGGGGGAGCTCACAGATACGCAGTATTTT
CASSLGELTDTQYF
>TRBV7-9|TRBJ2-7|NA|NA
TGTGCCAGCAGCTACCCTTCCCAATACGAGCAGTACTTC
CASSYPSQYEQYF
>TRBV19|TRBJ1-2|NA|NA
TGTGCCAGTACCACTTTCGGGGGGGCGCACTATGGCTACACCTTC
CASTTFGGAHYGYTF
>TRBV5-4|TRBJ2-5|TRBD2|NA
TGTGCCAGCAGCTTGGTCCCGACTAGCGGAGGAAACCAAGAGACCCAGTACTTC
CASSLVPTSGGNQETQYF
>TRBV10-3|TRBJ2-1|TRBD2|NA
TGTGCCATCAGTCCCGGGACTAGCGGGATTTACAATGAGCAGTTCTTC
CAISPGTSGIYNEQFF
>TRBV29-1|TRBJ2-3|TRBD1|NA
TGCAGCGTTGATACAGGGGCCCCCACAGATACGCAGTATTTT
CSVDTGAPTDTQYF
>TRBV4-3|TRBJ2-4|TRBD1|NA
TGCGCCAGCAGCCCGGGACAGATTCGAGTAGCCAAAAACATTCAGTACTTC
CASSPGQIRVAKNIQYF
>TRBV19|TRBJ1-3|TRBD1|NA
TGTGCCAGTAGTAACTGGAAGGGGGCCGACGGAAACACCATATATTTT
CASSNWKGADGNTIYF
>TRBV5-1|TRBJ1-2|NA|NA
TGCGCCAGCAGCTTGGACTCCGGACAGACCTATGGCTACACCTTC
CASSLDSGQTYGYTF
>TRBV19|TRBJ2-7|NA|NA
TGTGCCAGTAGTATAATCGGGGACGGCTTCTACGAGCAGTACTTC
CASSIIGDGFYEQYF
>TRBV18|TRBJ1-2|NA|NA
TGTGCCAGCTCCCATGGGCAGGGATCTAACTATGGCTACACCTTC
CASSHGQGSNYGYTF
>TRBV28|TRBJ2-7|NA|NA
TGTGCCAGCAGTTCCCCGGACATTTCCTACGAGCAGTACTTC
CASSSPDISYEQYF
>TRBV2|TRBJ1-6|NA|NA
TGTGCCAGCAGTGGACAGCTTAATTCACCCCTCCACTTT
CASSGQLNSPLHF
>TRBV6-5|TRBJ1-2|NA|NA
TGTGCCAGCAGTTACGAGGGCGTCGCGAACTATGGCTACACCTTC
CASSYEGVANYGYTF
>TRBV7-8|TRBJ2-6|TRBD1|NA
TGTGCCAGCAGCTCACGGCCGGGACAGGGTACCCCTCTCGGGGCCAACGTCCTGACTTTC
CASSSRPGQGTPLGANVLTF
>TRBV14|TRBJ2-7|TRBD1|NA
TGTGCCACTCCAAGCCGCAGGGGGCCCCCTTACGAGCAGTACTTC
CATPSRRGPPYEQYF
>TRBV7-2|TRBJ2-5|NA|NA
TGTGCCAGCAGCTCCAGCGGAAGTCAAGAGACCCAGTACTTC
CASSSSGSQETQYF
>TRBV7-2|TRBJ2-2|NA|NA
TGTGCCAGCAGCCCGAGACTAGTTACCGGGGAGCTGTTTTTT
CASSPRLVTGELFF
>TRBV10-3|TRBJ1-6|TRBD1|NA
TGTGCCATCAGTGAGGGGTCAGGGGGGGATTCACCCCTCCACTTT
CAISEGSGGDSPLHF